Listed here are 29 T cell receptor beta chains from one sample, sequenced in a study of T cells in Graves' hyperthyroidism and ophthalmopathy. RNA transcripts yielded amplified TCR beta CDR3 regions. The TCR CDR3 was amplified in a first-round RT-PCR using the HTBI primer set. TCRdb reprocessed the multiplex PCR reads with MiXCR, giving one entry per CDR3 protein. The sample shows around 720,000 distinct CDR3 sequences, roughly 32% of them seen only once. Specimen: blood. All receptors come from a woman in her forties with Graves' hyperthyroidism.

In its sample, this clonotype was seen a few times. The chain's CDR3 is CASSLEGQSPNSPLHF. CDR3 coding DNA: TGTGCCAGCAGCCTCGAGGGACAGTCGCCGAATTCACCCCTCCACTTT. The rearrangement links TRBV5-5 to TRBJ1-6; 7 bases fit TRBD1. V dropped 4 bases and J dropped 7; count of bases not matched to a gene: 11. The CDR3 has 16 amino acids. Germline values: CDR1 SGHKS, CDR2 YYEKEE (reference sequence).

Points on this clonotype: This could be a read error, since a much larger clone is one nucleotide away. As DNA, the CDR3 is TGTGCCAGTAGATGGGATGTGGGGGCCTTGACCACTGAAGCTTTCTTT. It encodes CASRWDVGALTTEAFF. This sequence joins TRBV19 and TRBJ1-1; a possible D gene is TRBD1 (6 bases). The CDR3 sequence is 16 residues long. Between the trimmed V and J ends, which lost 6 bases and 4 bases, there was a span of 21 bases. CDR1 is LNHDA, CDR2 SQIVND, per germline (reference sequence).

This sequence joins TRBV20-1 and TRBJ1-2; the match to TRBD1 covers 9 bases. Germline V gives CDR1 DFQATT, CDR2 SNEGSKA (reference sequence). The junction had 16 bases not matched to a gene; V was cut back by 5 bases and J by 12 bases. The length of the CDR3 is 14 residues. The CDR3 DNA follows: TGCAGTGCTGAACCAAACCGGGACAGGGTGTTTCACACCTTC. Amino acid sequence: CSAEPNRDRVFHTF.

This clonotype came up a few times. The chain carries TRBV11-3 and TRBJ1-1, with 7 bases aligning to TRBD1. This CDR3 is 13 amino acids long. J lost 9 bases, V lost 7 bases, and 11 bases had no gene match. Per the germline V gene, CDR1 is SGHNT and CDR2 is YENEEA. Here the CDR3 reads CASTYNTGDQAFF. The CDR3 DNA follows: TGTGCCAGCACCTATAATACAGGGGATCAAGCTTTCTTT.

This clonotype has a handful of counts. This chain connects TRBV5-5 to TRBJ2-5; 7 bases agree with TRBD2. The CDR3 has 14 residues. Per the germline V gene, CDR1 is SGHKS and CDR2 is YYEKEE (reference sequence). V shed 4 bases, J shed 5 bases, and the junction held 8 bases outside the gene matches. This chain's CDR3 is CASSAGVILETQYF. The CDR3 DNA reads TGTGCCAGCAGCGCGGGAGTGATATTGGAGACCCAGTACTTC.

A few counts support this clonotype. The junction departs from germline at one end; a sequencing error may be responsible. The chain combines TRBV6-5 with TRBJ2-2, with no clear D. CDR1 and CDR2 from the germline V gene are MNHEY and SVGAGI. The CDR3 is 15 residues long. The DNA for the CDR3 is TGTGCCATCAGTGAAGGCCAAGGAGACACCGGGGAGCTGTTTTTT. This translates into CAISEGQGDTGELFF.

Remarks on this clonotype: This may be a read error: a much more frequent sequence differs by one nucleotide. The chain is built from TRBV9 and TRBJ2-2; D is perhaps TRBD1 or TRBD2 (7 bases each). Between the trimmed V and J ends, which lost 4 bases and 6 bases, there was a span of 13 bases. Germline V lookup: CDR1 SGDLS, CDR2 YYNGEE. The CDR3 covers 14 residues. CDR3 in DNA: TGTGCCAGCAGCCTCAGGGGGGGCGCCGGGGAGCTGTTTTTT. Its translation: CASSLRGGAGELFF.

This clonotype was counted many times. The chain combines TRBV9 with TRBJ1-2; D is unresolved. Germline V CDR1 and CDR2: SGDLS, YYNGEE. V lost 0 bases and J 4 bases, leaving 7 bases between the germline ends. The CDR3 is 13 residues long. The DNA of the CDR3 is TGTGCCAGCAGCGTAGAAGGGCCCTATGGCTACACCTTC. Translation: CASSVEGPYGYTF.

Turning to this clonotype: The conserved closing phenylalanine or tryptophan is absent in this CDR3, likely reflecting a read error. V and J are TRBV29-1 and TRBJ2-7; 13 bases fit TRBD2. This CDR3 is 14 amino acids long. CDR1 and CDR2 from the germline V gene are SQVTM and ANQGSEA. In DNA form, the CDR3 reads TGCAGCGTTCCCAGGACTAGCGGGAGCTACGAACAGTACTCC. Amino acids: CSVPRTSGSYEQYS.

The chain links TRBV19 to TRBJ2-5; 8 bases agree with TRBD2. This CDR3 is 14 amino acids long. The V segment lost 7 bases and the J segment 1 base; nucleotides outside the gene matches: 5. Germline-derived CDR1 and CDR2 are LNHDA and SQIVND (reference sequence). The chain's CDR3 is CASIGSGAQETQYF. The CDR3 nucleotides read TGTGCCAGTATAGGTAGCGGGGCCCAAGAGACCCAGTACTTC.

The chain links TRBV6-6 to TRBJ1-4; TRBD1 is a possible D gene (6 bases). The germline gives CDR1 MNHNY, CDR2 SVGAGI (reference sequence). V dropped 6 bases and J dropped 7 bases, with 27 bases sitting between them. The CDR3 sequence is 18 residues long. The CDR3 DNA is TGTGCCAGCAGCCCGGGGGGCCAGGGTGTTCTGGGGGGTGAAAAACTGTTTTTT. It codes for CASSPGGQGVLGGEKLFF.

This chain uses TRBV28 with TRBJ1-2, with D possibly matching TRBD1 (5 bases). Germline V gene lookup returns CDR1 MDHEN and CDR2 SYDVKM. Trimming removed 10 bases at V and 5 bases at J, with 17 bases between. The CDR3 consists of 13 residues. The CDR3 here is CATQPGNRYGYTF. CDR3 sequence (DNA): TGTGCCACCCAACCAGGGAATCGTTATGGCTACACCTTC.

The CDR3 coding sequence is TGTGCCAGCAGTACCCGGGACAGCCAGCATTTT. Its protein product is CASSTRDSQHF. The chain recombines TRBV6-5 with TRBJ1-5, with 7 bases lining up with TRBD1. The ends lost 5 bases at V and 12 bases at J; junction bases unmatched: 4. Germline CDR1 is MNHEY and CDR2 is SVGAGI. The CDR3 sequence is 11 residues long.

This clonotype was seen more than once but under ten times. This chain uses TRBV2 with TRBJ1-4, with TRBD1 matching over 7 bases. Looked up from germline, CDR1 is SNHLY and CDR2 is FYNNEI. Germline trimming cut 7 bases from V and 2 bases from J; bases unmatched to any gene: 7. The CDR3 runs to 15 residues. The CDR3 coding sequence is TGTGCCAGCATACAGGGGACCACTACTAATGAAAAACTGTTTTTT. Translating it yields CASIQGTTTNEKLFF.

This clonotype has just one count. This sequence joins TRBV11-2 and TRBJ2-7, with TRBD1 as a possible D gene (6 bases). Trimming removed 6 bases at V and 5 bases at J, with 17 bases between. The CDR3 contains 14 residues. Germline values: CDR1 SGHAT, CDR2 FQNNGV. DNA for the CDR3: TGTGCCAGCAGTTTCCAGGGGTTTCCGAACGAGCAGTACTTC. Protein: CASSFQGFPNEQYF.

The CDR3 loop is CASSLPRGGVTGELFF. The CDR3 nucleotides read TGTGCCAGCAGCCTTCCCCGAGGGGGGGTGACCGGGGAGCTGTTTTTT. V gene TRBV2 combines with J gene TRBJ2-2, with D tentatively TRBD2 (7 bases). Germline values: CDR1 SNHLY, CDR2 FYNNEI. The CDR3 is 16 amino acids. V was pared by 6 bases and J by 5 bases, with 19 bases between. Together with reference TRBV2 and TRBJ2-2, the CDR3 gives the full variable domain: EPEVTQTPSHQVTQMGQEVILRCVPISNHLYFYWYRQILGQKVEFLVSFYNNEISEKSEIFDDQFSVERPDGSNFTLKIRSTKLEDSAMYFCASSLPRGGVTGELFFGEGSRLTVL.

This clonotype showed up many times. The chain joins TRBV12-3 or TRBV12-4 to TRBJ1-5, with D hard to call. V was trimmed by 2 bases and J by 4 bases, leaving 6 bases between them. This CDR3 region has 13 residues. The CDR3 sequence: CASSLQDNQPQHF. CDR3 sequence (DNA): TGTGCCAGCAGTTTACAGGATAATCAGCCCCAGCATTTT.

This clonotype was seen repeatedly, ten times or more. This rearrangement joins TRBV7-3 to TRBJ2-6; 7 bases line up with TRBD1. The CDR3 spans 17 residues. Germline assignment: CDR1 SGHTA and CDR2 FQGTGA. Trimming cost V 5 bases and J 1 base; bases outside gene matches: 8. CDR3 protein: CASSPGQTLSGANVLTF. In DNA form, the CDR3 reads TGTGCCAGCAGCCCGGGACAGACCCTTTCTGGGGCCAACGTCCTGACTTTC.

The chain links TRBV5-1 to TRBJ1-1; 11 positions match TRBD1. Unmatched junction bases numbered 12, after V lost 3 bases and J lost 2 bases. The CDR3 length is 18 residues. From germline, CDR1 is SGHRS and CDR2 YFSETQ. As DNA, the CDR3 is TGCGCCAGCAGCTCTTTACCGGGACAGGGGGTGATTAACACTGAAGCTTTCTTT. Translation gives CASSSLPGQGVINTEAFF.

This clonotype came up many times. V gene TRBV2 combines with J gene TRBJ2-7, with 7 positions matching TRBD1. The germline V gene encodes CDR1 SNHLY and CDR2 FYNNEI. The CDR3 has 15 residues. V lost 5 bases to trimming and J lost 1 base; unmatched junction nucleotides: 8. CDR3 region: CASSPHGTASYEQYF. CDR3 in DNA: TGTGCCAGCAGTCCTCATGGGACAGCTTCCTACGAGCAGTACTTC.

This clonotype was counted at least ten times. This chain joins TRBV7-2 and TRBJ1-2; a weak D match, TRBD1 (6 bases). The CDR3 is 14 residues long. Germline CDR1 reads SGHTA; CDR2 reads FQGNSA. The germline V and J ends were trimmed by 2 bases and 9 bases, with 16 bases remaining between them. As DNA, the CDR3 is TGTGCCAGCAGCTTACAGGGGCGGGAGGGGAGCTACACCTTC. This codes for CASSLQGREGSYTF.

The CDR3 bases are TGCAGTGCTAGAGAGCCGGGACTAGGCACAGATACGCAGTATTTT. This sequence encodes CSAREPGLGTDTQYF. The chain uses TRBV20-1 and TRBJ2-3, with 8 bases identical to TRBD2. CDR1 is DFQATT and CDR2 is SNEGSKA in the germline V gene (reference sequence). The V and J ends lost 0 bases and 1 base, in that order; junction bases with no gene match: 3. The CDR3 is made up of 15 amino acids.

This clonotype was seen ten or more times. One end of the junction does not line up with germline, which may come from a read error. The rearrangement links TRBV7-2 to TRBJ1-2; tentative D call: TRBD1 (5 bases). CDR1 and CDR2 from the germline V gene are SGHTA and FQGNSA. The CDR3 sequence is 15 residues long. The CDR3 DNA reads TGTGCCAGCACCTTAGGATTTAGGGGACACTATGGCTACACCTTC. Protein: CASTLGFRGHYGYTF.

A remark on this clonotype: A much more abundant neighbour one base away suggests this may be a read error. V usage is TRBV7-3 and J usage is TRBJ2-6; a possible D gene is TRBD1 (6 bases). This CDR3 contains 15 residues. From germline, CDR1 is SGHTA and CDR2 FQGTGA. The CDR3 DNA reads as TGTGCCAGCAGCCCAGGGGTAGCTGGGGCCAACGTCCTGGCTTTC. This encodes CASSPGVAGANVLAF. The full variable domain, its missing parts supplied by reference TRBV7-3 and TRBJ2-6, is GAGVSQTPSNKVTEKGKYVELRCDPISGHTALYWYRQSLGQGPEFLIYFQGTGAADDSGLPNDRFFAVRPEGSVSTLKIQRTERGDSAVYLCASSPGVAGANVLAFGAGSRLTVL.

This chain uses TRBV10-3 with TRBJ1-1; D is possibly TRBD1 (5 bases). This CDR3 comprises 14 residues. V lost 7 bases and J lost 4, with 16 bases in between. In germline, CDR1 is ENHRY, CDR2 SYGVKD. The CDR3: CAIMDSGRGTEAFF. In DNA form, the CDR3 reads TGTGCCATCATGGACTCCGGTAGGGGCACTGAAGCTTTCTTT.

CDR3 DNA: TGTGCCAGCTTCCTGACAGGGGATAGTTCACCCCTCCACTTT. Translated, it gives CASFLTGDSSPLHF. This chain links TRBV7-8 with TRBJ1-6; 8 positions agree with TRBD1. The CDR3 loop spans 14 amino acids. V trimming: 8 bases; J trimming: 9 bases; junction bases outside the gene matches: 9. The germline CDR1 and CDR2 sequences are SGHVS and FQNEAQ.

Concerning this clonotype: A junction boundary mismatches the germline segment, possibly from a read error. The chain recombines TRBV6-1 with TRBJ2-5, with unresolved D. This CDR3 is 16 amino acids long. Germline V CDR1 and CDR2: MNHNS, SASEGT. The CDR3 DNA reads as TGTGCCAGCAGTTCCTCGTGGGCGAAACTGCAAGAGACCCAGTGCTTC. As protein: CASSSSWAKLQETQCF.

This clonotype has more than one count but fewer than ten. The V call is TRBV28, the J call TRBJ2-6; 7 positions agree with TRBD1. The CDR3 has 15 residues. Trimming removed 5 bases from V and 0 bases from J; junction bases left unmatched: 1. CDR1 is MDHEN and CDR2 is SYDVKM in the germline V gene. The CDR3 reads CASSGQVSGANVLTF. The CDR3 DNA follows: TGTGCCAGCAGTGGACAGGTCTCTGGGGCCAACGTCCTGACTTTC.

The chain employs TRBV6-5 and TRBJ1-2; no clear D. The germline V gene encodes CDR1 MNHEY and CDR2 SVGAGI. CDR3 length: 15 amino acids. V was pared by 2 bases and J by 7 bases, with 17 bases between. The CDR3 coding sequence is TGTGCCAGCAGTTACCTGCGGGCCACGGGAGGTGGCTACACCTTC. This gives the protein CASSYLRATGGGYTF.